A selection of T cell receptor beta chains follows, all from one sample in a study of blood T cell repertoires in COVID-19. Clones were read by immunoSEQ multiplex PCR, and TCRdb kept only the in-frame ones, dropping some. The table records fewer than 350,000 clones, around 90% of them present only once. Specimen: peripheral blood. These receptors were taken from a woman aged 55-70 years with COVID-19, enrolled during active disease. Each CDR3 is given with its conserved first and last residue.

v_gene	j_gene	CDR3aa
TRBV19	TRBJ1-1	CASQTGASRGNTEAFF
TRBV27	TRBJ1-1	CASSFRGGTAFF
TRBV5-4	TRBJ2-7	CASSRTPAYEQYF
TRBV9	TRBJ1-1	CASSVGGTGGNTEAFF
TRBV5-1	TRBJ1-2	CASSPGTGEGYTF
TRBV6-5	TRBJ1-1	CASMIGTGKTEAFF
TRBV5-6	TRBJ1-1	CASSPAGRTSGTEAFF
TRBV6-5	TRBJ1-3	CATRSSGNTIYF
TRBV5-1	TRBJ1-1	CASSFYGRAMNTEAFF
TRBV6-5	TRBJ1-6	CASSYYPGQGNSPLHF
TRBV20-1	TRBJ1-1	CSAHRVSTFF
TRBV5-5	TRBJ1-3	CASSLGAGKPGNTIYF
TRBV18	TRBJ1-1	CASSLQGARYTEAFF
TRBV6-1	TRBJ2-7	CASSEGTGRLYEQYF
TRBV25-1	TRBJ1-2	CASSARTGGDYGYTF
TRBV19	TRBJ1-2	CASSPKALGGGVRGYTF
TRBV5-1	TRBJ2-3	CASSLGGGAPDTQYF
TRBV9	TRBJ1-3	CASSVRTGVTGNTIYF
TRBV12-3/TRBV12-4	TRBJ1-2	CASSLWRSHGYTF
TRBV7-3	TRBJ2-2	CASSRTSGANTGELFF
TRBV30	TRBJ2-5	CAWSLGGGRETQYF
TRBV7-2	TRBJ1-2	CASSPSRVSNYGYTF
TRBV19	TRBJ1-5	CASTSGNQPQHF
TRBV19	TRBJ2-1	CASSIAGGLDNEQFF
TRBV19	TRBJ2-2	CASSIVRDTGELFF
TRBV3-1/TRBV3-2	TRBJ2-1	CASSGVESYNEQFF
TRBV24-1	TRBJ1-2	CATSSGTGYGYTF
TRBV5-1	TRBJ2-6	CASSLGSSSGANVLTF
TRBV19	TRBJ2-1	CASSLIAGLYNEQFF
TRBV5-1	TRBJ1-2	CASSLAGQGAPSDYGYTF
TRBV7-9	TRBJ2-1	CASSFMMDREQFF
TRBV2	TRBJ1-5	CASSSTGGGGNQPQHF
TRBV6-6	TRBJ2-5	CASSYPQGSQETQYF
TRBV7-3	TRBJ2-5	CASSLDQGSGETQYF
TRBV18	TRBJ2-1	CASSPRNSGGANEQFF
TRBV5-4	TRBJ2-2	CASRAGDWSGELFF
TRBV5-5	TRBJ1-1	CASSWGRSTEAFF
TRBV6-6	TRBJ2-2	CASTSVSNTGELFF
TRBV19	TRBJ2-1	CASSTDRSSYNEQFF
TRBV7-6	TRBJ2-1	CASSTVGAPANEQFF
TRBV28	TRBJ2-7	CASSLGIGGVNAVYF
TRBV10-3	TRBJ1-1	CAISEHNTEAFF